One sample yielded the 32 T cell receptor beta chains listed below, sequenced in a study of cytomegalovirus exposure and HLA in healthy donors. Primers included in the PCR were 60 Vbeta and 13 Jbeta primers. The data were produced by immunoSEQ multiplex PCR, yet TCRdb's version contains in-frame clones alone and is incomplete. The data hold about 180,000 clones, with over 70% observed a single time. The sample was PBMCs. The receptors derive from a woman aged 45-59 years in good health and CMV-seronegative.

The chain employs TRBV30 and TRBJ1-5, with unresolved D. The CDR3 is 14 amino acids. Germline values: CDR1 GTSNPN, CDR2 SVGIG (reference sequence). Trimming removed 2 bases from V and 6 bases from J, with 14 bases in between. CDR3 sequence reads: CAWSRGLEGQPQHF. The CDR3 DNA follows: TGTGCCTGGAGTCGGGGTCTCGAAGGTCAGCCCCAGCATTTT.

With respect to this clone: Additional DNA sequences in this sample encode the identical CDR3. The chain combines TRBV18 with TRBJ2-3; unclear D gene. Germline lookup yields CDR1 KGHSH and CDR2 LQKENI. The ends were cut back, 0 bases at V and 5 bases at J, with 6 bases in the middle. The CDR3 extends over 13 amino acids. The CDR3 region is CASSPPSGDTQYF. Written as DNA, the CDR3 is TGTGCCAGCTCACCACCGTCCGGAGATACGCAGTATTTT.

The chain combines TRBV7-6 with TRBJ2-7; 9 nucleotides line up with TRBD2. The CDR3 is 19 residues long. V gave up 5 bases and J gave up 3 bases; unmatched junction bases: 20. CDR1 and CDR2 from the germline V gene are SGHVS and FNYEAQ. CDR3 nucleotides: TGTGCCAGCAGCCCCCCCGGGACTAGCATTGCCGGGGTTCTCTACGAGCAGTACTTC. It yields the protein CASSPPGTSIAGVLYEQYF.

The V and J genes are TRBV7-6 and TRBJ2-7; 8 nucleotides align to TRBD1. V gave up 2 bases and J gave up 6 bases; unmatched junction bases: 9. The CDR3 loop spans 15 amino acids. Germline V gene data show CDR1 as SGHVS and CDR2 as FNYEAQ. The CDR3 spells CASSLSPGTGSEQYF. CDR3 in DNA: TGTGCCAGCAGCTTATCACCCGGGACAGGCTCCGAGCAGTACTTC.

This chain connects TRBV7-9 to TRBJ2-3, with 7 bases fitting TRBD2. The CDR3 runs to 13 residues. After removal of 1 base from V and 11 bases from J, the junction contained 6 bases not matched to a gene. The germline CDR1 and CDR2 sequences are SEHNR and FQNEAQ (reference sequence). This chain's CDR3 is CASSLGREFVQYF. The CDR3 DNA reads as TGTGCCAGCAGCTTAGGGCGGGAGTTTGTGCAGTATTTT.

Note on this clone: At the DNA level, this CDR3 is encoded by other sequences in the same sample as well. The V and J genes are TRBV6-5 and TRBJ2-6; D is unresolved. The CDR3 runs to 12 residues. The V end was cut by 4 bases, the J end by 7 bases, with 5 bases between. Germline V gives CDR1 MNHEY, CDR2 SVGAGI. The CDR3 DNA reads as TGTGCCAGCAGTTCAGGCGCCAACGTCCTGACTTTC. This gives the protein CASSSGANVLTF.

This clone came up a few times. The chain links TRBV6-5 to TRBJ2-3; 8 bases are a match to TRBD1. This CDR3 is 13 amino acids long. Trimming cost V 6 bases and J 7 bases; bases outside gene matches: 6. Germline-derived CDR1 and CDR2 are MNHEY and SVGAGI. CDR3 residues: CASRNNRGYTQYF. CDR3 coding DNA: TGTGCCAGCAGAAACAACAGGGGGTATACGCAGTATTTT.

V gene TRBV7-8 combines with J gene TRBJ1-6; 10 bases fit TRBD1. The CDR3 runs 15 residues. Germline CDR1 is SGHVS and CDR2 is FQNEAQ. The V segment lost 0 bases and the J segment 9 bases; nucleotides outside the gene matches: 2. DNA of the CDR3: TGTGCCAGCAGCTTAGCGGGGACAGGGGTTTCACCCCTCCACTTT. Translated: CASSLAGTGVSPLHF.

The V call is TRBV2, the J call TRBJ2-3, with a tentative D call TRBD1 (5 bases). The length of the CDR3 is 14 residues. The V end was cut by 5 bases, the J end by 2 bases, with 11 bases between. The germline V gene has CDR1 SNHLY and CDR2 FYNNEI. The CDR3 here is CASSRQQYTDTQYF. The CDR3 region has the DNA TGTGCCAGCAGTAGACAGCAATACACAGATACGCAGTATTTT.

This chain connects TRBV7-6 to TRBJ2-7; 9 bases line up with TRBD2. Germline V gene sequence: CDR1 SGHVS, CDR2 FNYEAQ. CDR3 length: 13 amino acids. V was pared by 4 bases and J by 8 bases, with 6 bases of the junction left unmatched. The CDR3 is CASSSGLAVKQYF. Written as DNA, the CDR3 is TGTGCCAGCAGCTCGGGACTAGCAGTTAAGCAGTACTTC.

The chain uses TRBV9 and TRBJ2-7; perhaps TRBD1 as D (5 bases). The V end was cut by 0 bases, the J end by 2 bases, with 9 bases between. This CDR3 is 14 amino acids long. Germline loops: CDR1 SGDLS, CDR2 YYNGEE. The CDR3: CASSVDGAPYEQYF. The CDR3 bases are TGTGCCAGCAGCGTAGATGGGGCCCCCTACGAGCAGTACTTC.

J is TRBJ2-3 and V is TRBV7-2; D may be TRBD1 (5 bases). CDR1 and CDR2 (germline): SGHTA, FQGNSA. V shed 0 bases and J shed 7 bases, with 8 bases lying between them. The CDR3 covers 13 residues. The CDR3 nucleotides are TGTGCCAGCAGCTTAGCCAGGGCTTATACGCAGTATTTT. It yields the protein CASSLARAYTQYF.

This clone was seen more than once but under ten times. This sequence joins TRBV7-9 and TRBJ2-4, with D uncertain. Trimming left V 3 bases short and J 8 bases short, with 17 bases between. CDR1 is SEHNR and CDR2 is FQNEAQ in the germline V gene (reference sequence). The CDR3 runs to 15 residues. CDR3 sequence reads: CASSFSTQEADIQYF. The CDR3 DNA sequence: TGTGCCAGCAGCTTTAGTACGCAAGAGGCGGACATTCAGTACTTC.

Only one count was recorded for this clone. The V gene is TRBV5-8, the J gene TRBJ2-7; 9 positions match TRBD1. Per germline, CDR1 SGHTS and CDR2 YDEGEE. V gave up 4 bases and J gave up 4 bases; unmatched junction bases: 9. CDR3 length: 15 residues. CDR3 loop: CASSRSGQGLYEQYF. CDR3 DNA sequence: TGTGCCAGCAGCCGGTCGGGACAGGGATTGTACGAGCAGTACTTC.

The chain employs TRBV25-1 and TRBJ1-1; a weak D match, TRBD1 (5 bases). Germline V gene data show CDR1 as MGHDK and CDR2 as SYGVNS. The ends were cut back, 1 base at V and 4 bases at J, with 10 bases in the middle. This CDR3 has 14 amino acids. CDR3 sequence: CASSEFGGGTEAFF. The CDR3 coding sequence is TGTGCCAGCAGTGAATTTGGGGGAGGCACTGAAGCTTTCTTT.

This chain links TRBV6-6 with TRBJ2-3; D is possibly TRBD1 (5 bases). V lost 1 base and J lost 1, with 12 bases in between. Germline CDR1 reads MNHNY; CDR2 reads SVGAGI (reference sequence). This CDR3 has 16 amino acids. CDR3 DNA: TGTGCCAGCAGTTACTTTGTGCAGGGCCGCACAGATACGCAGTATTTT. It translates to CASSYFVQGRTDTQYF.

The CDR3 coding sequence is TGTGCCAGTATCAGGCAGGGGGCCTTCTCTTCGGGGAACACTGAAGCTTTCTTT. Protein sequence: CASIRQGAFSSGNTEAFF. The J gene is TRBJ1-1, the V gene TRBV19, with 8 bases aligning to TRBD1. With V trimmed by 7 bases and J by 1 base, 17 bases remained unmatched. Germline-derived CDR1 and CDR2 are LNHDA and SQIVND (reference sequence). There are 18 residues in the CDR3.

This clone occurred once. The CDR3 sequence is CASRIAGGLDNEQFF. CDR3 nucleotide sequence: TGCGCCAGCAGAATAGCGGGGGGGCTGGACAATGAGCAGTTCTTC. V and J are TRBV5-1 and TRBJ2-1; 11 bases align to TRBD2. The trim removed 5 bases at V and 5 bases at J, leaving 6 bases unmatched. There are 15 residues in the CDR3. The germline CDR1 and CDR2 sequences are SGHRS and YFSETQ. Complete variable domain (other parts from reference TRBV5-1 and TRBJ2-1): KAGVTQTPRYLIKTRGQQVTLSCSPISGHRSVSWYQQTPGQGLQFLFEYFSETQRNKGNFPGRFSGRQFSNSRSEMNVSTLELGDSALYLCASRIAGGLDNEQFFGPGTRLTVL.

Notes on this clone: Additional DNA sequences in this sample encode the identical CDR3. The chain uses TRBV5-1 and TRBJ2-7; 8 nucleotides agree with TRBD2. The junction had 18 bases not matched to a gene; V was cut back by 4 bases and J by 6 bases. Germline loops: CDR1 SGHRS, CDR2 YFSETQ. The CDR3 is 17 residues long. DNA for the CDR3: TGCGCCAGCAGCCCTCTCCGTGGGACCAGCGGGAGCTTCGAGCAGTACTTC. It specifies CASSPLRGTSGSFEQYF.

The rearrangement links TRBV5-4 to TRBJ2-7, with 7 nucleotides matching TRBD2. Germline V CDR1 and CDR2: SGHNT, YYREEE (reference sequence). The CDR3 extends over 15 amino acids. J lost 4 bases, V lost 4 bases, and 11 bases had no gene match. CDR3 bases: TGTGCCAGCAGCCCCGGGACTATCAACGCTTACGAGCAGTACTTC. This codes for CASSPGTINAYEQYF.

The chain carries TRBV6-1 and TRBJ2-5, with D possibly matching TRBD1 (7 bases). From germline, CDR1 is MNHNS and CDR2 SASEGT. V was clipped by 4 bases and J by 2 bases, with 14 bases between them. This CDR3 contains 15 residues. CDR3 protein: CASSARQGGQETQYF. Here the CDR3 DNA reads TGTGCCAGCAGTGCGAGGCAGGGGGGACAAGAGACCCAGTACTTC.

The CDR3, as DNA: TGTGCCAGCAGAGAACAGGGAATCAACTATGGCTACACCTTC. Amino acid sequence: CASREQGINYGYTF. The rearrangement links TRBV6-1 to TRBJ1-2, with D possibly matching TRBD1 (6 bases). In germline, CDR1 is MNHNS, CDR2 SASEGT. The CDR3 has 14 residues. The ends were cut back, 6 bases at V and 2 bases at J, with 13 bases in the middle.

The genes are TRBV7-9 and TRBJ1-1; 11 nucleotides line up with TRBD1. V lost 3 bases and J lost 6; bases outside the gene matches: 9. This CDR3 contains 16 residues. In germline, CDR1 is SEHNR, CDR2 FQNEAQ (reference sequence). The CDR3 loop reads CASSFGGTGGRAEAFF. CDR3 bases: TGTGCCAGCAGCTTTGGCGGGACAGGGGGTCGGGCTGAAGCTTTCTTT.

The chain joins TRBV28 to TRBJ2-7, with 9 bases fitting TRBD1. Germline assignment: CDR1 MDHEN and CDR2 SYDVKM. CDR3 size: 14 residues. V was pared by 7 bases and J by 2 bases, with 6 bases of the junction left unmatched. The CDR3 sequence is CASTSGDRAYEQYF. CDR3 nucleotides: TGTGCCAGCACCTCAGGGGACAGGGCCTACGAGCAGTACTTC. Variable domain in full (rest from reference TRBV28 and TRBJ2-7): DVKVTQSSRYLVKRTGEKVFLECVQDMDHENMFWYRQDPGLGLRLIYFSYDVKMKEKGDIPEGYSVSREKKERFSLILESASTNQTSMYLCASTSGDRAYEQYFGPGTRLTVT.

The V gene is TRBV5-1, the J gene TRBJ2-5, with 8 bases lining up with TRBD1. The CDR3 totals 14 residues. Germline V gene lookup returns CDR1 SGHRS and CDR2 YFSETQ. Unmatched junction bases numbered 4, after V lost 3 bases and J lost 3 bases. The CDR3 sequence: CASSSRGLKETQYF. The CDR3 DNA is TGCGCCAGCAGCTCCAGGGGGCTAAAAGAGACCCAGTACTTC.

J is TRBJ1-1 and V is TRBV6-5, with 9 bases lining up with TRBD1. The V gene end was trimmed by 2 bases and the J gene end by 6 bases; junction bases not matched to a gene: 1. Germline V CDR1 and CDR2: MNHEY, SVGAGI. This CDR3 comprises 13 residues. The CDR3 coding sequence is TGTGCCAGCAGTTACCGGACAGGGGCTGAAGCTTTCTTT. Translation gives CASSYRTGAEAFF.

The chain links TRBV5-1 to TRBJ2-3; a weak D match, TRBD2 (6 bases). This CDR3 is 16 amino acids long. V was clipped by 3 bases and J by 4 bases, with 18 bases between them. Per the germline V gene, CDR1 is SGHRS and CDR2 is YFSETQ. In DNA form, the CDR3 reads TGCGCCAGCAGCTACGAGAGACTAGGCTGGCCAGATACGCAGTATTTT. It specifies CASSYERLGWPDTQYF.

The chain links TRBV5-1 to TRBJ2-1; TRBD1 might be the D (5 bases). Germline V CDR1 and CDR2: SGHRS, YFSETQ. V shed 0 bases and J shed 7 bases, with 14 bases lying between them. This CDR3 has 15 residues. CDR3 residues: CASSLVLGVGNEQFF. The CDR3 nucleotides read TGCGCCAGCAGCTTGGTTCTAGGGGTAGGTAATGAGCAGTTCTTC.

J is TRBJ2-7 and V is TRBV27; D might be TRBD2 (5 bases). Between the trimmed V and J ends, which lost 1 base and 6 bases, there was a span of 19 bases. The CDR3 length is 16 residues. Germline CDR1 is MNHEY and CDR2 is SMNVEV (reference sequence). The CDR3 coding sequence is TGTGCCAGCAGTTTATACCCCATGTCGGGAAGGGTCGAGCAGTACTTC. Translating it yields CASSLYPMSGRVEQYF.

V and J are TRBV4-1 and TRBJ2-7, with TRBD1 identical over 7 bases. From germline, CDR1 is MGHRA and CDR2 YSYEKL. V shed 2 bases and J 2 bases; nucleotides not matched to a gene: 6. The CDR3 spans 15 residues. In DNA form, the CDR3 reads TGCGCCAGCAGCCAAAAGGGACAGATAACCTACGAGCAGTACTTC. It encodes CASSQKGQITYEQYF.

The chain carries TRBV9 and TRBJ2-2; D is possibly TRBD1 (6 bases). V was pared by 1 base and J by 4 bases, with 8 bases between. The length of the CDR3 is 14 residues. The germline CDR1 and CDR2 sequences are SGDLS and YYNGEE. This CDR3 is CASSVKGVTGELFF. CDR3 DNA sequence: TGTGCCAGCAGCGTAAAGGGGGTCACCGGGGAGCTGTTTTTT. Full variable domain (remainder filled in from reference TRBV9 and TRBJ2-2): DSGVTQTPKHLITATGQRVTLRCSPRSGDLSVYWYQQSLDQGLQFLIQYYNGEERAKGNILERFSAQQFPDLHSELNLSSLELGDSALYFCASSVKGVTGELFFGEGSRLTVL.

The chain links TRBV7-2 to TRBJ2-1; D uncertain. Trimming pared 5 bases from V and 1 base from J, leaving 12 bases between. The V gene's germline CDR1 is SGHTA and CDR2 FQGNSA. This CDR3 region has 15 residues. The CDR3 spells CASSPVAGSYNEQFF. The CDR3 DNA is TGTGCCAGCAGCCCAGTGGCAGGATCCTACAATGAGCAGTTCTTC.